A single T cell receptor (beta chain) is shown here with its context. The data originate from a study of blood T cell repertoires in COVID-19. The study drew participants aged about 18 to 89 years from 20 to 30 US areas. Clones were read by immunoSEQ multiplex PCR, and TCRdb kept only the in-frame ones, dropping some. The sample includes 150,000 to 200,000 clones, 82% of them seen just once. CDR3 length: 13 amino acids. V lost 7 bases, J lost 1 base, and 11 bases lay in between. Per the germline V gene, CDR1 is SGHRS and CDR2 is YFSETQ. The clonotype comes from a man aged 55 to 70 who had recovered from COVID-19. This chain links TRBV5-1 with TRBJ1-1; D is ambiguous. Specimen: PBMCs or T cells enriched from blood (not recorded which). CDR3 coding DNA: TGCGCCAGCGGACTTTCGACGAACACTGAAGCTTTCTTT. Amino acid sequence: CASGLSTNTEAFF. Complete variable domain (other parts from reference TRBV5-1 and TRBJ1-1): KAGVTQTPRYLIKTRGQQVTLSCSPISGHRSVSWYQQTPGQGLQFLFEYFSETQRNKGNFPGRFSGRQFSNSRSEMNVSTLELGDSALYLCASGLSTNTEAFFGQGTRLTVV.